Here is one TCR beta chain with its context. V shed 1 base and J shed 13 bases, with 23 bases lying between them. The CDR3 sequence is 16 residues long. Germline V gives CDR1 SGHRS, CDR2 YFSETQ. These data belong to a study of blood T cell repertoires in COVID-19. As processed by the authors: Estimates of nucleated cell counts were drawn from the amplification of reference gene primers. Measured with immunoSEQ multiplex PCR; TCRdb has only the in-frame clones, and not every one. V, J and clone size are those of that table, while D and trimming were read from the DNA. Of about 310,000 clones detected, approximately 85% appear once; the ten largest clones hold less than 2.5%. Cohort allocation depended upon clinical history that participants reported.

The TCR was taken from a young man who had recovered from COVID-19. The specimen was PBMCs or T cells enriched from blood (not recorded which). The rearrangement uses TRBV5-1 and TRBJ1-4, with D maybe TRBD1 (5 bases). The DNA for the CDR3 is TGCGCCAGCAGCTTGATCTCTTTGGGGACCCGCGGGGGACTGTTTTTT. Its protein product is CASSLISLGTRGGLFF.